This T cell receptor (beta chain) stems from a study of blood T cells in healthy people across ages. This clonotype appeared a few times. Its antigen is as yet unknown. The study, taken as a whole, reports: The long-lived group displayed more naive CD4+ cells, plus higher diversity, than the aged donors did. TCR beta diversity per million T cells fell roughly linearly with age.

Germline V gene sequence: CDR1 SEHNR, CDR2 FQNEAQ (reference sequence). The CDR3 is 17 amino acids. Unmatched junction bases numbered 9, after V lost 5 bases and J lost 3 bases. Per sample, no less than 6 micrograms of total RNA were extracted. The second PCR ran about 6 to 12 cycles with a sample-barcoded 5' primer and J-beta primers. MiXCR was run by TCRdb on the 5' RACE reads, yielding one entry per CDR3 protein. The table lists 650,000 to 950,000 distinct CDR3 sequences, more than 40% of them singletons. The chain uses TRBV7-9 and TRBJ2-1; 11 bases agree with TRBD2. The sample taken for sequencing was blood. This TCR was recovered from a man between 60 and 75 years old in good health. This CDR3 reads CASSTLAGGTIYNEQFF. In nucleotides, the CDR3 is TGTGCCAGCAGCACTCTAGCGGGGGGCACAATCTACAATGAGCAGTTCTTC.